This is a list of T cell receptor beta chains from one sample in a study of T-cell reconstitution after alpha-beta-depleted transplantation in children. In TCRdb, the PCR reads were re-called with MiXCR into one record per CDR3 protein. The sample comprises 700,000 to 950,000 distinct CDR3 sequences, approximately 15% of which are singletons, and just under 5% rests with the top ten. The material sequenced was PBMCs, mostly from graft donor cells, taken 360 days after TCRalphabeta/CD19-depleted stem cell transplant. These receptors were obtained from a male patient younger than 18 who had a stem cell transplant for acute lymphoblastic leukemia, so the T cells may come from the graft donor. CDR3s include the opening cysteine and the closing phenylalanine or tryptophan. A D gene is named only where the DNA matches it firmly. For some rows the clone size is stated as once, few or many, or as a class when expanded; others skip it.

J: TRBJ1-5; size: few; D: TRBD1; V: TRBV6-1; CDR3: CASSPEDRNNQPQHF; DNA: TGTGCCAGCAGTCCCGAGGACAGGAACAATCAGCCCCAGCATTTT
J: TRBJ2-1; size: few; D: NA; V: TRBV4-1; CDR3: CASSQEEWGSGYNEQFF; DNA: TGCGCCAGCAGCCAAGAAGAGTGGGGTAGCGGCTACAATGAGCAGTTCTTC
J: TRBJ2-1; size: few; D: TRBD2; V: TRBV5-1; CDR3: CASSSRTSGNYNEQFF; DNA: TGCGCCAGCAGCTCGCGGACTAGCGGGAACTACAATGAGCAGTTCTTC
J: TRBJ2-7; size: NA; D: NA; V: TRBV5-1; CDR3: CASTGPYEQYF; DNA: TGCGCCAGCACAGGTCCATACGAGCAGTACTTC
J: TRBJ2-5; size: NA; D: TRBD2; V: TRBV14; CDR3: CASSQDSSLAGVQETQYF; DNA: TGTGCCAGCAGCCAAGATAGTAGTCTAGCGGGAGTCCAAGAGACCCAGTACTTC
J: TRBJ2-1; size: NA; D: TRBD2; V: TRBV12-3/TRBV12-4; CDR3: CASSLGSTSGSYNEQFF; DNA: TGTGCCAGCAGTTTAGGTTCGACTAGCGGCTCCTACAATGAGCAGTTCTTC
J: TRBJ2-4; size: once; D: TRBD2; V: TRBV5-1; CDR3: CASSITSGGSGAKNIQYF; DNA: TGCGCCAGCAGCATAACTAGCGGAGGCTCGGGGGCCAAAAACATTCAGTACTTC
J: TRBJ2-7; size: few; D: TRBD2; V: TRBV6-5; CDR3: CASSYGGLAHFSFYEQYF; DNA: TGTGCCAGCAGTTACGGGGGACTAGCACATTTCTCCTTTTACGAGCAGTACTTC
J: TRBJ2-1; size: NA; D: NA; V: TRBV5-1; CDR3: CASSPGVDEQFF; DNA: TGCGCCAGCAGCCCCGGAGTGGATGAGCAGTTCTTC
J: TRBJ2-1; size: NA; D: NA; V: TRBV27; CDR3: CASSSHDRMAGEDHEQFF; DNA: TGTGCCAGCAGTTCGCACGACCGGATGGCAGGCGAGGATCATGAGCAGTTCTTC
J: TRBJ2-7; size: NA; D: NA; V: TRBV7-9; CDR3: CASSPLPSGLGDEQYF; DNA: TGTGCCAGCAGCCCTTTACCCTCGGGACTCGGGGACGAGCAGTACTTC
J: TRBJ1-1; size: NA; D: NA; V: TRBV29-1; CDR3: CSVGRGPPSREAFF; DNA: TGCAGCGTTGGACGGGGCCCACCTTCCCGTGAAGCTTTCTTT
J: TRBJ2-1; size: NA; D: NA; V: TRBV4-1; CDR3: CASSPRMGWNNEQFF; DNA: TGCGCCAGCAGCCCCCGCATGGGTTGGAACAATGAGCAGTTCTTC
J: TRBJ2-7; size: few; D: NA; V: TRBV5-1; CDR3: CASSLVPTGEQYF; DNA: TGCGCCAGCAGCTTGGTTCCAACGGGAGAGCAGTACTTC
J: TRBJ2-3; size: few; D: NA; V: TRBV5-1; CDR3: CASSSDITDTQYF; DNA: TGCGCCAGCAGCTCGGACATCACAGATACGCAGTATTTT
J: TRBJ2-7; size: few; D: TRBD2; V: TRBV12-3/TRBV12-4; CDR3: CASRFGTSGYEQYF; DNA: TGTGCCAGCAGGTTCGGGACTAGCGGCTACGAGCAGTACTTC
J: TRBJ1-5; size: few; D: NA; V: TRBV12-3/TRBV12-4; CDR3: CASSLRDLNQPQHF; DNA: TGTGCCAGCAGTTTAAGGGACCTTAATCAGCCCCAGCATTTT
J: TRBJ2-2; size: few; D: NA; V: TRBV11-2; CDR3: CASSSTQGRGTGELFF; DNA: TGTGCCAGCAGCTCTACTCAGGGAAGAGGCACCGGGGAGCTGTTTTTT
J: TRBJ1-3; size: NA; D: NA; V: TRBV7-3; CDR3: CASSREGTPGNTIYF; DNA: TGTGCCAGCAGTCGAGAGGGGACCCCTGGAAACACCATATATTTT
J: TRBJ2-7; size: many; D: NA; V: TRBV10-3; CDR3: CAISESSATSYEQYF; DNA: TGTGCCATCAGTGAGTCTTCAGCTACCTCCTACGAGCAGTACTTC
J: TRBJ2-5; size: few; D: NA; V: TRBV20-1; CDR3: CSASYPGRQGETQYF; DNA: TGCAGTGCTAGTTACCCGGGACGTCAGGGAGAGACCCAGTACTTC